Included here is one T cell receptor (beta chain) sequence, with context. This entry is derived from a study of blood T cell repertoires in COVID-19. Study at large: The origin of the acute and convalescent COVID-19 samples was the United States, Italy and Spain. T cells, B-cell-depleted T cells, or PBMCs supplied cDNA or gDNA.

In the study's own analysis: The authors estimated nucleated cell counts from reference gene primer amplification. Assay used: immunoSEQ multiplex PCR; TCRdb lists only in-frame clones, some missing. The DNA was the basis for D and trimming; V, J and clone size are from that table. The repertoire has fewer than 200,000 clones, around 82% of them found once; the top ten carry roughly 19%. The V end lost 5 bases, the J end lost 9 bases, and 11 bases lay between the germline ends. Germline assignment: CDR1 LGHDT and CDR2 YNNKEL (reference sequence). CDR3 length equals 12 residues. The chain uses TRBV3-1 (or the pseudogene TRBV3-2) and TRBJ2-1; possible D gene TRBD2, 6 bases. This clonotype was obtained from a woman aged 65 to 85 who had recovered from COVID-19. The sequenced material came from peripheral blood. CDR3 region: CASSTGGGEQFF. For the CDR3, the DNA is TGTGCCAGCAGCACCGGGGGAGGTGAGCAGTTCTTC.